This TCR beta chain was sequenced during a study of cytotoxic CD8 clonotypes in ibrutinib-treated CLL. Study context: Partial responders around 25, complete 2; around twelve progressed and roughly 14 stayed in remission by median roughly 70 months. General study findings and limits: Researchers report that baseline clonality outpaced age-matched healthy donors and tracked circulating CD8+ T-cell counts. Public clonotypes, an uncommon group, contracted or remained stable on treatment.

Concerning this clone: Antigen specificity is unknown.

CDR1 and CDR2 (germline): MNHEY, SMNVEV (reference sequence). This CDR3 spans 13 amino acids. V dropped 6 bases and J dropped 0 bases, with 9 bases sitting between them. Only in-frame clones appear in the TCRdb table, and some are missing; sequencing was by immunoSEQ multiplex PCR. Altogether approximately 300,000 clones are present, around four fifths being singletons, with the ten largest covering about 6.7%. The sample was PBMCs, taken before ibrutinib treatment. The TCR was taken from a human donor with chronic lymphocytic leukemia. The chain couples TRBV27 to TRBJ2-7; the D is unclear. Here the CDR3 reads CASRRTSSYEQYF. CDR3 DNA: TGTGCCAGCAGACGAACTTCCTCCTACGAGCAGTACTTC.